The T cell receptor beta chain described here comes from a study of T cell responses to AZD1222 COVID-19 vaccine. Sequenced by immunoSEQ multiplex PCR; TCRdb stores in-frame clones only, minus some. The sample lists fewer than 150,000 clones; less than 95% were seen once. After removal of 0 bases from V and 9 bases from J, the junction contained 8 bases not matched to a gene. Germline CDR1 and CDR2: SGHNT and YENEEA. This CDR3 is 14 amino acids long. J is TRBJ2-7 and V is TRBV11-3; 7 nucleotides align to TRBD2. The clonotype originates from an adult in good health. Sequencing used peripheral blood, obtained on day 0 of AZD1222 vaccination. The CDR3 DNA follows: TGTGCCAGCAGCTTAGATCCGAAAGCGGGAACGCAGTACTTC. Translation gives CASSLDPKAGTQYF.